This TCR beta chain was sequenced during a study of blood T cell repertoires in COVID-19. Overall study context: The United States, Italy and Spain provided the acute and convalescent COVID-19 samples. T cells, B-cell-depleted T cells, or PBMCs supplied cDNA or gDNA.

Per the original methods: From reference gene primer amplification, estimates of nucleated cell counts were derived. Sequencing was performed with immunoSEQ multiplex PCR; in TCRdb, only in-frame clones are kept and a portion is missing. The DNA gave D and trimming, while V, J and clone size come from that table. This table holds roughly 120,000 clones, around 78% found once. Germline V gene lookup returns CDR1 SGHTA and CDR2 FQGNSA. Trimming took 3 bases from V and 4 from J, leaving 13 bases between them. CDR3 length: 15 residues. Specimen: peripheral blood. The V call is TRBV7-2, the J call TRBJ2-1; a possible D gene is TRBD1 (6 bases). This clonotype originated in an older man with acute or convalescent COVID-19. The CDR3 spells CASSFASGAYNEQFF. In DNA form, the CDR3 reads TGTGCCAGCAGCTTCGCTTCAGGGGCATACAATGAGCAGTTCTTC.